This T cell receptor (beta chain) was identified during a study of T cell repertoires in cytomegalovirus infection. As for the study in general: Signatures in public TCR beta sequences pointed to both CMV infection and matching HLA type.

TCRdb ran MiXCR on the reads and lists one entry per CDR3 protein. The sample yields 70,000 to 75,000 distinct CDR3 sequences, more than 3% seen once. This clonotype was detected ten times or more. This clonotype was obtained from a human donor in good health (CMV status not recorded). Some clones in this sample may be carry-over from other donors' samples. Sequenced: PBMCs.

This CDR3 is CASSYSRSGANVLTF. The CDR3 DNA is TGTGCCAGCAGTTACTCCCGTTCGGGGGCCAACGTCCTGACTTTC. The chain is built from TRBV6-2 or TRBV6-3 and TRBJ2-6, with unresolved D. This CDR3 has 15 amino acids. Germline lookup yields CDR1 MNHEY and CDR2 SVGEGT. V lost 0 bases, J lost 4 bases, and 7 bases lay in between.